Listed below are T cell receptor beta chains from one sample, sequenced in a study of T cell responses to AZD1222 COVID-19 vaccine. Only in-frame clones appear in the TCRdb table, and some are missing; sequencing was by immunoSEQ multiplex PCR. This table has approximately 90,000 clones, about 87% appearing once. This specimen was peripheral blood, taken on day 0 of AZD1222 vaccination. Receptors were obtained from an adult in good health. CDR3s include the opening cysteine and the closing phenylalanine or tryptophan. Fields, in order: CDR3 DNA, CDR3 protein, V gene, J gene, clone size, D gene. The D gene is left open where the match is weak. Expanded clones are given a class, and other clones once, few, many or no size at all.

TGCAGTGCTAGATTAAACACTGAAGCTTTCTTT,CSARLNTEAFF,TRBV20-1,TRBJ1-1,NA,NA
TGCGCCAGCAGCCAAACAGGGAATGGGGCCAACGTCCTGACTTTC,CASSQTGNGANVLTF,TRBV4-1,TRBJ2-6,NA,NA
TGCGCCAGCAGCGATCAGGGCCCCTATGGCTACACCTTC,CASSDQGPYGYTF,TRBV5-1,TRBJ1-2,NA,NA
TGTGCCAGCAGTCCCCGTTCACCTAGGAGCTCCTACAATGAGCAGTTCTTC,CASSPRSPRSSYNEQFF,TRBV2,TRBJ2-1,NA,NA
TGCAGTGCTAGTTCCAGCGGGAGCCACGAGCAGTACTTC,CSASSSGSHEQYF,TRBV20-1,TRBJ2-7,NA,TRBD2
TGTGCCAGTAGTATCCGGGATCTGAACACTGAAGCTTTCTTT,CASSIRDLNTEAFF,TRBV19,TRBJ1-1,NA,NA
TGTGCCAGCTCACCACCCACTAGCGGGAGCCCCGACGAGCAGTACTTC,CASSPPTSGSPDEQYF,TRBV18,TRBJ2-7,NA,TRBD2
TGTGCCAGCAGCCTGATGTTCGACACCGGGGAGCTGTTTTTT,CASSLMFDTGELFF,TRBV7-2,TRBJ2-2,NA,NA
TGTGCCAGCAGCTCGGACAGTAGCTCCTATAATTCACCCCTCCACTTT,CASSSDSSSYNSPLHF,TRBV5-6,TRBJ1-6,NA,NA
TGTGCCAGCAGCTCCTCAGGGGGGACAGGGGGCCGGCAGTACTTC,CASSSSGGTGGRQYF,TRBV7-2,TRBJ2-7,NA,TRBD1
TGTGCCAGCAGAGGGACAGCCAACACCGGGGAGCTGTTTTTT,CASRGTANTGELFF,TRBV25-1,TRBJ2-2,NA,TRBD1
TGTGCCTGGAGCCCTTGGGGACTAGCGGGACTCCAAGAGACCCAGTACTTC,CAWSPWGLAGLQETQYF,TRBV30,TRBJ2-5,NA,TRBD2
TGTGCCAGCAGTATTACACCGAACACTGAAGCTTTCTTT,CASSITPNTEAFF,TRBV12-3/TRBV12-4,TRBJ1-1,few,NA
TGTGCCAGCAGCCGCGGATCTGGGGCCAACGTCCTGACTTTC,CASSRGSGANVLTF,TRBV4-2,TRBJ2-6,NA,NA
TGTGCCAGCAGTTCGAACGACAGGGGTGAAGCTTTCTTT,CASSSNDRGEAFF,TRBV28,TRBJ1-1,NA,TRBD1
TGTGCCAGCGGAGAAGGGGGACTAGCGGGAAATGAGCAGTTCTTC,CASGEGGLAGNEQFF,TRBV7-9,TRBJ2-1,few,TRBD2
TGTGCCAGCAGAAAGTGGACAGGGGGGGATTCACCCCTCCACTTT,CASRKWTGGDSPLHF,TRBV28,TRBJ1-6,NA,TRBD1
TGCGCCAGCAGCAGCGGCGGGGGCTATGGCTACACCTTC,CASSSGGGYGYTF,TRBV5-1,TRBJ1-2,NA,NA
TGTGCCAGCAGCTTAGCTTCGAGGGGCCCCTACGAGCAGTACTTC,CASSLASRGPYEQYF,TRBV7-9,TRBJ2-7,NA,NA
TGTGCCAGCAGACCGGACAGGGAAAAGGTGAACACTGAAGCTTTCTTT,CASRPDREKVNTEAFF,TRBV28,TRBJ1-1,NA,TRBD1
TGTGCCAGCAAGGGACTGGGACGATCCTACGAGCAGTACTTC,CASKGLGRSYEQYF,TRBV28,TRBJ2-7,NA,NA
TGTGCCAGCAGCCATAAGGGACTAGCGACGAATGAGCAGTTCTTC,CASSHKGLATNEQFF,TRBV14,TRBJ2-1,NA,TRBD2
TGTGCCAGCAGCCAAGTGGCGGGGAACACTGAAGCTTTCTTT,CASSQVAGNTEAFF,TRBV3-1/TRBV3-2,TRBJ1-1,NA,NA
TGTGCCAGCAGCCCTCCGGGGGGAGGCTACAATGAGCAGTTCTTC,CASSPPGGGYNEQFF,TRBV27,TRBJ2-1,NA,TRBD2
TGCGCCAGCAGCCAAGGGTGGGGAGCTGAGGGACTCCCCCAGCATTTT,CASSQGWGAEGLPQHF,TRBV4-1,TRBJ1-5,NA,NA
TGCGCCAGCGGGTATGATGAGCAGTTCTTC,CASGYDEQFF,TRBV4-1,TRBJ2-1,NA,NA
TGTGCCAGCAGTCCATTCAGGGGGACCAACTATGGCTACACCTTC,CASSPFRGTNYGYTF,TRBV6-5,TRBJ1-2,NA,TRBD1
TGTGCCAGCAGTTTTAATGGAAACTATGGCTACACCTTC,CASSFNGNYGYTF,TRBV27,TRBJ1-2,NA,NA
TGTGCCAGCAGCTGGACCCTGGGGGAGACCCAGTACTTC,CASSWTLGETQYF,TRBV28,TRBJ2-5,NA,NA
TGTGCCATCGGGACGGCGGGGAACACTGAAGCTTTCTTT,CAIGTAGNTEAFF,TRBV24-1,TRBJ1-1,few,NA
TGCGCCAGCAGCCTGAGTGGACAGCTGAACACTGAAGCTTTCTTT,CASSLSGQLNTEAFF,TRBV4-1,TRBJ1-1,NA,NA
TGCGCCAGCAGTGAGACTACGAAGGGCAGGCTCCCTCAGTTCTTC,CASSETTKGRLPQFF,TRBV10-2,TRBJ2-1,NA,NA
TGTGCCAGCAGCTTAACGGGGGGCAAAAACGAGCAGTACTTC,CASSLTGGKNEQYF,TRBV11-3,TRBJ2-7,NA,NA
TGCGCCAGCAGCAAAGGGGCAGAAGAGACCCAGTACTTC,CASSKGAEETQYF,TRBV5-1,TRBJ2-5,NA,NA
TGCGCCAGCAGCCCCGGACTAGCGGGAGTCGGCGGAGAGACCCAGTACTTC,CASSPGLAGVGGETQYF,TRBV5-1,TRBJ2-5,NA,TRBD2
TGTGCCAGTAGTAGGACAGAGCGGTACACCGGGGAGCTGTTTTTT,CASSRTERYTGELFF,TRBV19,TRBJ2-2,NA,NA
TGTGCTAGTGGTTCGCCCCGGACAGCTGGCTACACCTTC,CASGSPRTAGYTF,TRBV12-5,TRBJ1-2,once,NA
TGTGCCAGCAGCCACAGGGGGCTCGAGCAGTACTTC,CASSHRGLEQYF,TRBV3-1/TRBV3-2,TRBJ2-7,NA,TRBD1
TGTGCCAGCGTAACCCGACAGGCGGGGGACGAGCAGTACTTC,CASVTRQAGDEQYF,TRBV6-5,TRBJ2-7,NA,NA
TGCGCCAGCAGCTTGGGGACAGACCTCTACGAGCAGTACTTC,CASSLGTDLYEQYF,TRBV5-1,TRBJ2-7,NA,NA
TGTGCCAGCAGCCCGGGACAGGGGGGGTTCGAGCAGTACTTC,CASSPGQGGFEQYF,TRBV7-6,TRBJ2-7,NA,TRBD1
TGCGCCAGCAGCTTGGCAGGAGGATCCTATGGCTACACCTTC,CASSLAGGSYGYTF,TRBV5-1,TRBJ1-2,few,NA